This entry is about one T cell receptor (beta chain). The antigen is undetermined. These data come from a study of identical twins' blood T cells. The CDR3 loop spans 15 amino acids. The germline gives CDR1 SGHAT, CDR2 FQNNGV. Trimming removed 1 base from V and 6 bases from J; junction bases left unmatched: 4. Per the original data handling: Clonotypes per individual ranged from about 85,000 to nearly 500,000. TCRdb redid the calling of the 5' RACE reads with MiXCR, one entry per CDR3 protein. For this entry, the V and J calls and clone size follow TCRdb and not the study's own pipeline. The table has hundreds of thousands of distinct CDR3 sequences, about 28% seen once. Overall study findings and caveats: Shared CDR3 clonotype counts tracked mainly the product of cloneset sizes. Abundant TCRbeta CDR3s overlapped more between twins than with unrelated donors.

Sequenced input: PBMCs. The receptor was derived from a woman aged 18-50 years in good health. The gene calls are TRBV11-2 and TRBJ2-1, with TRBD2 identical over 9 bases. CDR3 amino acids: CASSLVGLAANEQFF. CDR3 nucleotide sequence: TGTGCCAGCAGCTTAGTGGGACTAGCTGCCAATGAGCAGTTCTTC.